Presented here are 26 T cell receptor beta chains from one specimen sequenced in a study of blood T cell repertoires in COVID-19. Clones were sequenced by immunoSEQ multiplex PCR, and TCRdb holds only the in-frame ones, with some missing. The sample includes roughly 410,000 clones, about 90% of them seen just once. Sequenced material: peripheral blood. These TCRs come from a man aged 40-50 years with acute or convalescent COVID-19.

The sample holds a few counts of this clone. The chain uses TRBV6-5 and TRBJ2-1; TRBD1 is a possible D gene (6 bases). Trimming took off 6 bases at V and 0 bases at J, with 12 bases between the two ends. Per the germline V gene, CDR1 is MNHEY and CDR2 is SVGAGI. CDR3 length: 15 residues. CDR3 coding DNA: TGTGCCAGCAGGACAGGACTGACCTCCTACAATGAGCAGTTCTTC. This sequence encodes CASRTGLTSYNEQFF.

The chain couples TRBV2 to TRBJ2-7, with 10 bases matching TRBD2. The CDR3 totals 13 residues. CDR1 is SNHLY and CDR2 is FYNNEI in the germline V gene. Unmatched junction bases numbered 0, after V lost 4 bases and J lost 3 bases. The CDR3 reads CASSGTSGYEQYF. The DNA of the CDR3 is TGTGCCAGCAGTGGGACTAGCGGCTACGAGCAGTACTTC.

This clone was observed a few times. The V gene is TRBV28, the J gene TRBJ1-4; D gene ambiguous. V dropped 6 bases and J dropped 8 bases, with 16 bases sitting between them. Germline values: CDR1 MDHEN, CDR2 SYDVKM. The CDR3 is made up of 14 amino acids. DNA of the CDR3: TGTGCCAGCAGCGGGAGTTGGGGAGGCGAAAAACTGTTTTTT. This gives the protein CASSGSWGGEKLFF.

About this clone: Other nucleotide sequences from this sample produce the same CDR3. This chain links TRBV28 with TRBJ2-7, with D possibly matching TRBD2 (6 bases). CDR1 is MDHEN and CDR2 is SYDVKM in the germline V gene. The CDR3 covers 12 residues. V dropped 4 bases and J dropped 3 bases, with 7 bases sitting between them. The CDR3 nucleotides are TGTGCCAGCAGTTCGGGACTCTACGAGCAGTACTTC. Protein sequence: CASSSGLYEQYF.

This clone has only one observation. This chain links TRBV10-3 with TRBJ2-2, with 10 bases matching TRBD2. Germline CDR1 ENHRY, CDR2 SYGVKD. The CDR3 is 18 amino acids. V lost 7 bases and J lost 0; bases outside the gene matches: 11. As DNA, the CDR3 is TGTGCCATCAATCGACCGGGACTAGCGACCGCGAACACCGGGGAGCTGTTTTTT. Translation gives CAINRPGLATANTGELFF.

This chain joins TRBV7-6 and TRBJ2-5; 8 bases map to TRBD1. Germline CDR1 is SGHVS and CDR2 is FNYEAQ. V shed 5 bases and J 2 bases; nucleotides not matched to a gene: 1. The CDR3 sequence is 13 residues long. CDR3: CASSRDRQETQYF. For the CDR3, the DNA is TGTGCCAGCAGCCGGGACAGGCAAGAGACCCAGTACTTC.

This rearrangement joins TRBV7-3 to TRBJ2-3; 7 bases agree with TRBD2. V shed 6 bases and J 1 base; nucleotides not matched to a gene: 7. Germline V gene data show CDR1 as SGHTA and CDR2 as FQGTGA. This CDR3 has 15 amino acids. The CDR3 sequence: CASRVSGVGTDTQYF. CDR3 sequence (DNA): TGTGCCAGCAGAGTCAGCGGGGTGGGCACAGATACGCAGTATTTT.

The chain links TRBV19 to TRBJ1-2; 7 bases map to TRBD1. J gave up 1 base and V 3 bases, and 5 bases lay outside the gene matches. The CDR3 totals 15 residues. Germline lookup yields CDR1 LNHDA and CDR2 SQIVND (reference sequence). The CDR3 spells CASSIWDRFNYGYTF. The DNA for the CDR3 is TGTGCCAGTAGTATCTGGGACAGATTTAACTATGGCTACACCTTC.

The rearrangement links TRBV28 to TRBJ1-2, with TRBD1 matching over 8 bases. The CDR3 loop spans 17 amino acids. The V and J ends lost 5 bases and 0 bases, in that order; junction bases with no gene match: 11. Germline-derived CDR1 and CDR2 are MDHEN and SYDVKM. CDR3: CASSPDRVPDTNYGYTF. Here the CDR3 DNA reads TGTGCCAGCAGTCCGGACAGGGTACCCGACACTAACTATGGCTACACCTTC.

J is TRBJ1-3 and V is TRBV6-1; D remains ambiguous. V was pared by 1 base and J by 0 bases, with 10 bases between. Germline V lookup: CDR1 MNHNS, CDR2 SASEGT. The CDR3 length is 16 residues. The CDR3: CASSEDSSSSGNTIYF. The CDR3 DNA follows: TGTGCCAGCAGTGAAGACTCGTCTTCCTCTGGAAACACCATATATTTT.

The chain links TRBV7-9 to TRBJ2-1, with a weak D call TRBD2 (6 bases). CDR1 SEHNR and CDR2 FQNEAQ come from the germline V gene (reference sequence). Trimming cost V 1 base and J 2 bases, with 9 bases left between them. The CDR3 length is 15 residues. This CDR3 is CASSLDGGTYNEQFF. The CDR3 coding sequence is TGTGCCAGCAGCTTAGACGGGGGTACCTACAATGAGCAGTTCTTC.

The gene calls are TRBV7-3 and TRBJ2-2, with 9 bases fitting TRBD1. Trimming at V came to 6 bases and at J to 10 bases, leaving 12 bases not matched to a gene. CDR3 size: 15 residues. CDR1 and CDR2 from the germline V gene are SGHTA and FQGTGA. The CDR3 DNA follows: TGTGCCAGCAGTCTTGGGACAGGGAGCCATCAGGAGCTGTTTTTT. It encodes CASSLGTGSHQELFF.

The gene calls are TRBV6-6 and TRBJ2-7; D may be TRBD2 (6 bases). V lost 2 bases to trimming and J lost 1 base, with 12 bases between them. This CDR3 is built from 15 residues. CDR1 MNHNY and CDR2 SVGAGI come from the germline V gene (reference sequence). This chain's CDR3 is CASSYGSGESYEQYF. In DNA, the CDR3 is TGTGCCAGCAGTTACGGTTCGGGGGAGTCCTACGAGCAGTACTTC.

The chain employs TRBV19 and TRBJ1-3; D may be TRBD1 (5 bases). Germline CDR1 is LNHDA and CDR2 is SQIVND (reference sequence). V was cut by 7 bases and J by 2 bases, with 18 bases left in between. The CDR3 sequence is 16 residues long. The CDR3 is CASTPPGRGTGNTIYF. The CDR3 DNA sequence: TGTGCCAGTACTCCTCCGGGTAGGGGAACTGGAAACACCATATATTTT.

The V call is TRBV29-1, the J call TRBJ1-2, with TRBD1 as a possible D gene (5 bases). V gave up 4 bases and J gave up 2 bases, with 8 bases separating them. Germline V gives CDR1 SQVTM, CDR2 ANQGSEA. This CDR3 has 12 residues. The CDR3 loop is CSVGRGNYGYTF. CDR3 nucleotide sequence: TGCAGCGTTGGGAGGGGAAACTATGGCTACACCTTC.

This clone was detected a few times. CDR3 loop: CASSPKSTVPGNTIYF. The CDR3 DNA reads TGTGCCAGCAGCCCAAAGTCGACAGTCCCTGGAAACACCATATATTTT. The rearrangement uses TRBV7-9 and TRBJ1-3; possibly TRBD1 for D (5 bases). V dropped 5 bases and J dropped 2 bases, with 16 bases sitting between them. Germline loops: CDR1 SEHNR, CDR2 FQNEAQ (reference sequence). The CDR3 runs 16 residues.

This clone was found a few times. CDR3 protein: CASSRSTRQGTGNTIYF. The CDR3 region has the DNA TGTGCCAGCTCTCGATCTACGAGACAGGGGACCGGAAACACCATATATTTT. The genes are TRBV18 and TRBJ1-3, with TRBD1 identical over 8 bases. The length of the CDR3 is 17 residues. Trimming at V came to 6 bases and at J to 4 bases, leaving 14 bases not matched to a gene. Looked up from germline, CDR1 is KGHSH and CDR2 is LQKENI.

V usage is TRBV5-1 and J usage is TRBJ2-3; 7 bases line up with TRBD2. CDR3 length: 14 residues. Trimming cost V 4 bases and J 4 bases; bases outside gene matches: 6. The germline CDR1 and CDR2 sequences are SGHRS and YFSETQ. The CDR3 DNA follows: TGCGCCAGCAGCCACGGTGGGGGGGCAGATACGCAGTATTTT. Translated, it gives CASSHGGGADTQYF.

This chain links TRBV5-1 with TRBJ1-2, with 7 bases lining up with TRBD1. The CDR3 is 13 amino acids. V shed 4 bases and J 7 bases; nucleotides not matched to a gene: 7. CDR1 and CDR2 from the germline V gene are SGHRS and YFSETQ. CDR3 loop: CASSQNTGVGYTF. CDR3 sequence (DNA): TGCGCCAGCAGCCAAAACACAGGGGTTGGCTACACCTTC.

The chain recombines TRBV11-3 with TRBJ2-1, with D possibly being TRBD1 (6 bases). Trimming took 4 bases from V and 0 from J, leaving 7 bases between them. In germline, CDR1 is SGHNT, CDR2 YENEEA. This CDR3 has 14 amino acids. The CDR3 protein is CASSSQGSYNEQFF. For the CDR3, the DNA is TGTGCCAGCAGCTCACAGGGCTCCTACAATGAGCAGTTCTTC.

V usage is TRBV11-2 and J usage is TRBJ2-4; a weak D match, TRBD2 (6 bases). Germline V gene data show CDR1 as SGHAT and CDR2 as FQNNGV. V was shortened by 2 bases and J by 9 bases, with 11 bases between the two germline ends. The CDR3 consists of 13 residues. The CDR3 region is CASSLYGTRIQYF. CDR3 sequence (DNA): TGTGCCAGCAGCTTATACGGGACTCGCATTCAGTACTTC.

The rearrangement links TRBV3-1 (or the pseudogene TRBV3-2) to TRBJ2-1, with TRBD2 identical over 8 bases. V was pared by 4 bases and J by 2 bases, with 7 bases of the junction left unmatched. This CDR3 is 16 amino acids long. Germline-derived CDR1 and CDR2 are LGHDT and YNNKEL (reference sequence). The CDR3 here is CASSPEVGGAYNEQFF. CDR3 DNA sequence: TGTGCCAGCAGCCCTGAGGTCGGGGGGGCCTACAATGAGCAGTTCTTC.

The rearrangement links TRBV2 to TRBJ1-1, with D uncertain. The CDR3 is made up of 13 amino acids. Trimming pared 6 bases from V and 0 bases from J, leaving 8 bases between. Germline V gene sequence: CDR1 SNHLY, CDR2 FYNNEI. CDR3 sequence: CASSSYMNTEAFF. CDR3 DNA sequence: TGTGCCAGCAGCTCTTATATGAACACTGAAGCTTTCTTT.

This sequence joins TRBV19 and TRBJ1-2, with 7 bases fitting TRBD1. The CDR3 is 14 amino acids. V lost 1 base to trimming and J lost 4 bases; unmatched junction nucleotides: 3. Looked up from germline, CDR1 is LNHDA and CDR2 is SQIVND (reference sequence). The CDR3 sequence: CASSIGGTVYGYTF. DNA of the CDR3: TGTGCCAGTAGTATAGGTGGGACAGTCTATGGCTACACCTTC.

This chain joins TRBV6-1 and TRBJ1-2; D not resolved. CDR3 length: 11 amino acids. V was trimmed by 2 bases and J by 7 bases, leaving 5 bases between them. CDR1 and CDR2 (germline): MNHNS, SASEGT. The CDR3 region has the DNA TGTGCCAGCAGTGAAACGGTTGGCTACACCTTC. This sequence encodes CASSETVGYTF.

V and J are TRBV7-3 and TRBJ1-2; D uncertain. V was shortened by 0 bases and J by 3 bases, with 8 bases between the two germline ends. Germline CDR1 is SGHTA and CDR2 is FQGTGA. The CDR3 length is 14 residues. This chain's CDR3 is CASSLTGGYYGYTF. The CDR3 nucleotides are TGTGCCAGCAGCTTAACAGGAGGGTACTATGGCTACACCTTC. The complete variable domain, with remaining parts taken from reference TRBV7-3 and TRBJ1-2, reads GAGVSQTPSNKVTEKGKYVELRCDPISGHTALYWYRQSLGQGPEFLIYFQGTGAADDSGLPNDRFFAVRPEGSVSTLKIQRTERGDSAVYLCASSLTGGYYGYTFGSGTRLTVV.